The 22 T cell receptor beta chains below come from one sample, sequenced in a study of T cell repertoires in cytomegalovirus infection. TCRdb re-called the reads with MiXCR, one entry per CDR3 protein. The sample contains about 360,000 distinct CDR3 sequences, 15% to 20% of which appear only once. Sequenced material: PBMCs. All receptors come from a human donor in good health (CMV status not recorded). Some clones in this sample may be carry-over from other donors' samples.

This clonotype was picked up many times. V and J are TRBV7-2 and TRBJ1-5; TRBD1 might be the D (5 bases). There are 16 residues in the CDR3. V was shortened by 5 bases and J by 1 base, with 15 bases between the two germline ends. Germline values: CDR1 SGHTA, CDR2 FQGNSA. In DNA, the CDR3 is TGTGCCAGCAGCCTAGTCCCAGGGTACAGCAATCAGCCCCAGCATTTT. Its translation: CASSLVPGYSNQPQHF.

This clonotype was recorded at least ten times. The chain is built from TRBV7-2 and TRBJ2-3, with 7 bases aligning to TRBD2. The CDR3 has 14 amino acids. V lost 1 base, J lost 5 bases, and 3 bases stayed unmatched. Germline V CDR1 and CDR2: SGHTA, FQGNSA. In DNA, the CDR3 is TGTGCCAGCAGCTTAGGGGAGCGGGGAGATACGCAGTATTTT. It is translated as CASSLGERGDTQYF. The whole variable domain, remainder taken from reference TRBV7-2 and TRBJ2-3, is GAGVSQSPSNKVTEKGKDVELRCDPISGHTALYWYRQSLGQGLEFLIYFQGNSAPDKSGLPSDRFSAERTGGSVSTLTIQRTQQEDSAVYLCASSLGERGDTQYFGPGTRLTVL.

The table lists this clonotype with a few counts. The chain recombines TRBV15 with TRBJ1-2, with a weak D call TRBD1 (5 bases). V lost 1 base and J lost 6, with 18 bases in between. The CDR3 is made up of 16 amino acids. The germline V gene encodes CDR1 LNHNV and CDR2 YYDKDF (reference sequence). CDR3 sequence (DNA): TGTGCCACCAGCAGAGGGGATCAGGGCGACGAAAATGGCTACACCTTC. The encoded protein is CATSRGDQGDENGYTF.

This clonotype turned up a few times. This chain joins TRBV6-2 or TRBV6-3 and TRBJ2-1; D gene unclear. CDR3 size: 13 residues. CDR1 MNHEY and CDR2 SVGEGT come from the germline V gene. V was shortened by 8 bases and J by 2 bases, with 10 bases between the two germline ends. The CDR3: CASLELTYNEQFF. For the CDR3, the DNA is TGTGCCAGCCTTGAGCTCACCTACAATGAGCAGTTCTTC.

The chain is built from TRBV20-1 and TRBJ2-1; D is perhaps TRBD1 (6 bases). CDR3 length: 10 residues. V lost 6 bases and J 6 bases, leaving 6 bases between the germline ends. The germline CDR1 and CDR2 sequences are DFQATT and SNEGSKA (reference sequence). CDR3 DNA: TGCAGTGCACAGGGCAATGAGCAGTTCTTC. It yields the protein CSAQGNEQFF.

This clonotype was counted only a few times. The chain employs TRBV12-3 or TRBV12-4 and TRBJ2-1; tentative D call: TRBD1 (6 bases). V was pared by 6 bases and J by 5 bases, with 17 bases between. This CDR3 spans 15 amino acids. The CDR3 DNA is TGTGCCAGCAGCCCAAGGACAGATCGAAACAATGAGCAGTTCTTC. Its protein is CASSPRTDRNNEQFF.

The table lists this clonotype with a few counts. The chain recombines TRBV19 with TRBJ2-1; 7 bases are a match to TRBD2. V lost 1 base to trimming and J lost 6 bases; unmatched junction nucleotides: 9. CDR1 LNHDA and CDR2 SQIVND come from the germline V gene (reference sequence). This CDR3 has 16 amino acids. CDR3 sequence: CASSIGDGGLLNEQFF. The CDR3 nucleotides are TGTGCCAGTAGTATAGGGGACGGGGGGTTGCTCAATGAGCAGTTCTTC.

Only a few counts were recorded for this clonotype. CDR3 loop: CASSPLRSTDTQYF. In DNA, the CDR3 is TGCGCCAGCAGCCCTCTTCGCAGCACAGATACGCAGTATTTT. J is TRBJ2-3 and V is TRBV5-1; no reliable D call. The V end lost 4 bases, the J end lost 0 bases, and 9 bases lay between the germline ends. Germline CDR1 and CDR2: SGHRS and YFSETQ. The CDR3 has 14 amino acids.

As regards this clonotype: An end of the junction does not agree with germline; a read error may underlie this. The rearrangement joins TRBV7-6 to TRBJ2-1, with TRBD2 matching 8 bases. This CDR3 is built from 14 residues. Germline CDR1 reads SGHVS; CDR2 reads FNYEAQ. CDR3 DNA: TGTGCCAGCAGCTTGGGGCTAGCGGGCAATGAGCAGCTCTTC. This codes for CASSLGLAGNEQLF.

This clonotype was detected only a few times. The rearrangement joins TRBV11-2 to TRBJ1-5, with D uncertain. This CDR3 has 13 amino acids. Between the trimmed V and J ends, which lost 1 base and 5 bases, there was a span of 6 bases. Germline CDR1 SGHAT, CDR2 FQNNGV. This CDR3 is CASSLVDDQPQHF. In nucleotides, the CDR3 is TGTGCCAGCAGCTTAGTGGATGATCAGCCCCAGCATTTT.

CDR3 residues: CASRSRDRGVETQYF. The DNA for the CDR3 is TGTGCCAGCAGATCAAGGGACAGGGGTGTTGAGACCCAGTACTTC. The rearrangement joins TRBV7-2 to TRBJ2-5, with 10 bases lining up with TRBD1. CDR1 and CDR2 from the germline V gene are SGHTA and FQGNSA. The CDR3 has 15 residues. V lost 6 bases and J lost 5; bases outside the gene matches: 9. The entire variable domain, with the rest obtained from reference TRBV7-2 and TRBJ2-5, is as follows: GAGVSQSPSNKVTEKGKDVELRCDPISGHTALYWYRQSLGQGLEFLIYFQGNSAPDKSGLPSDRFSAERTGGSVSTLTIQRTQQEDSAVYLCASRSRDRGVETQYFGPGTRLLVL.

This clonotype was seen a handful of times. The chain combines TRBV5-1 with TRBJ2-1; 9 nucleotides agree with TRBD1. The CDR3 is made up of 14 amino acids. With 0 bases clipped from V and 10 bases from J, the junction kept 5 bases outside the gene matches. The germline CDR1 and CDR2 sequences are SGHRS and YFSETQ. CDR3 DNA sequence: TGCGCCAGCAGCTTGGGGGGACAGGGCGAGGAGCAGTTCTTC. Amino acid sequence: CASSLGGQGEEQFF.

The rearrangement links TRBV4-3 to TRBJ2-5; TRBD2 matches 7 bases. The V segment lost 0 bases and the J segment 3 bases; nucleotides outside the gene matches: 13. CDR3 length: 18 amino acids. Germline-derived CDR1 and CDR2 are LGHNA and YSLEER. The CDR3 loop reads CASSQELERGGNEETQYF. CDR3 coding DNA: TGCGCCAGCAGCCAAGAACTCGAAAGGGGAGGGAATGAAGAGACCCAGTACTTC.

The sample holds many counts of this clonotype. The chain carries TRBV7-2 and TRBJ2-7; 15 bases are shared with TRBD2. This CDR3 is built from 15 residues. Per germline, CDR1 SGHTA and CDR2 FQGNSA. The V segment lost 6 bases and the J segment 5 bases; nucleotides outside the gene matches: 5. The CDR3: CASSWGLAGGNEQYF. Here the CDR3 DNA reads TGTGCCAGCAGTTGGGGACTAGCGGGAGGAAACGAGCAGTACTTC.

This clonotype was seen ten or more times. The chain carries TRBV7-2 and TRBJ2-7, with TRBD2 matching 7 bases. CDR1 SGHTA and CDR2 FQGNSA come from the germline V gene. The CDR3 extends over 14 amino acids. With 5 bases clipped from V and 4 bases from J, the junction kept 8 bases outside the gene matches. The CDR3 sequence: CASSPSGTIYEQYF. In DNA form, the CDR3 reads TGTGCCAGCAGCCCCAGCGGGACCATATACGAGCAGTACTTC.

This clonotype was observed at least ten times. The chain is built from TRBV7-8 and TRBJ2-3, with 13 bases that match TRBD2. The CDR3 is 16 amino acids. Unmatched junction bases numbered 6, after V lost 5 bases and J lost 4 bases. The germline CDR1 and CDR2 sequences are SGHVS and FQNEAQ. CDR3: CASSTWTSGGSDTQYF. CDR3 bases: TGTGCCAGCAGCACCTGGACTAGCGGGGGCTCAGATACGCAGTATTTT.

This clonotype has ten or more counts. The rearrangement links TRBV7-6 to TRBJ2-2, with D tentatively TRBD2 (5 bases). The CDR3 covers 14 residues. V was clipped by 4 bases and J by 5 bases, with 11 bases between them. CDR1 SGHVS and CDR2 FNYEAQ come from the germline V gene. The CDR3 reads CASSSRTGTGELFF. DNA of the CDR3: TGTGCCAGCAGCTCGCGGACGGGAACCGGGGAGCTGTTTTTT.

The CDR3 coding sequence is TGTGCCATCAGTGGGGGTGACAGCTACAATGAGCAGTTCTTC. Translation gives CAISGGDSYNEQFF. The genes are TRBV10-3 and TRBJ2-1; TRBD1 is a possible D gene (5 bases). The CDR3 has 14 residues. Germline V gene data show CDR1 as ENHRY and CDR2 as SYGVKD. Deletions cut 4 bases from V and 3 bases from J, with 10 bases between.

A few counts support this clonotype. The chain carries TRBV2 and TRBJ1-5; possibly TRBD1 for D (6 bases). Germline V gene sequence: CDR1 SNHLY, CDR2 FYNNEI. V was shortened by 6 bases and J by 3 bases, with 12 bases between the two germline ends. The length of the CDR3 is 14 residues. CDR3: CASRPWGPNQPQHF. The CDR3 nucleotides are TGTGCCAGCAGACCCTGGGGGCCCAATCAGCCCCAGCATTTT.

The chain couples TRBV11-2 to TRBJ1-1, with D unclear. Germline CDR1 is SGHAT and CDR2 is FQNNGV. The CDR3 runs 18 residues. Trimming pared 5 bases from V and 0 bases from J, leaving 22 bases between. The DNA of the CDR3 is TGTGCCAGCAGCCCTCCCCCGGGCGGGGATGAGATGAACACTGAAGCTTTCTTT. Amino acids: CASSPPPGGDEMNTEAFF.

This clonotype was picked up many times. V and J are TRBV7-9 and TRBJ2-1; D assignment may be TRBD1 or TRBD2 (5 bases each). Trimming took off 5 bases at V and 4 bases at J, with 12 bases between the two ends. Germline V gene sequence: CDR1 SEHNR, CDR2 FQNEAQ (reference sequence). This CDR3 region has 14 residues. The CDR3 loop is CASSTTGRYNEQFF. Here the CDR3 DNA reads TGTGCCAGCAGCACTACGGGACGGTACAATGAGCAGTTCTTC.

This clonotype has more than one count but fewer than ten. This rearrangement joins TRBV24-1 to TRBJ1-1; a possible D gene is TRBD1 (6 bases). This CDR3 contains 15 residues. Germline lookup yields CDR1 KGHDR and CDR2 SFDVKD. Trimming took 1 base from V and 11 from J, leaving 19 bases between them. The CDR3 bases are TGTGCCACCAGTGATTTAGGCTCGACAGTGCAGGGGGCTTTCTTT. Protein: CATSDLGSTVQGAFF.